This is a list of T cell receptor beta chains from one sample in a study of T-cell reconstitution after alpha-beta-depleted transplantation in children. MiXCR was run by TCRdb on the PCR reads, yielding one entry per CDR3 protein. The sample gives about 830,000 distinct CDR3 sequences, less than 20% of which show up once; under 6% is in the top ten. Sequencing used PBMCs, mostly from graft donor cells, obtained 360 days after TCRalphabeta/CD19-depleted stem cell transplant. The origin of the receptors is a male patient aged 10 to 17 who had a stem cell transplant for acute lymphoblastic leukemia, so the T cells may come from the graft donor. Both conserved end residues are part of each CDR3. The order of the fields is V gene, clone size, J gene, D gene, CDR3 DNA, CDR3 protein. The D gene is left open where the match is weak. Some rows mark clone size as missing; the rest say once, few, many or name a class of expanded clone.

TRBV12-3/TRBV12-4	-	TRBJ2-1	TRBD2	TGTGCCAGCAGTTTAGGGACTAGACAGCAGTTCTTC	CASSLGTRQQFF
TRBV25-1	many	TRBJ2-1	-	TGTGCCAGCAGTGACCTTTATCCCTTCTCCTACAATGAGCAGTTCTTC	CASSDLYPFSYNEQFF
TRBV5-1	few	TRBJ2-7	TRBD2	TGCGCCAGCAACCTATTTCAACTAGCGTCAAGCTCCTACGAGCAGTACTTC	CASNLFQLASSSYEQYF
TRBV2	-	TRBJ2-7	TRBD2	TGTGCCAGCACCCTTACCCAGACTAGCGGGAGTGGAGAGCAGTACTTC	CASTLTQTSGSGEQYF
TRBV18	-	TRBJ2-7	-	TGTGCCAGCTCTCTCTCGCCCATAAGCTCCTACGAGCAGTACTTC	CASSLSPISSYEQYF
TRBV6-5	-	TRBJ2-7	TRBD2	TGTGCCAGCAGTTACCGAAAGGGGCTAGCGGGAGGCGAGCAGTACTTC	CASSYRKGLAGGEQYF
TRBV5-5	many	TRBJ2-3	-	TGTGCCAGCAGCTTGGGGGCTGGAGATACGCAGTATTTT	CASSLGAGDTQYF
TRBV7-3	few	TRBJ2-1	TRBD2	TGTGCCAGCAGCGCACCCGGGACTAGCAACTACAATGAGCAGTTCTTC	CASSAPGTSNYNEQFF
TRBV29-1	few	TRBJ1-1	-	TGCAGCGTTGTGCGGGGTCTTGAAGCTTTCTTT	CSVVRGLEAFF
TRBV5-4	many	TRBJ2-1	-	TGTGCCAGCAGCTTGGGTTATCGGGAGCAGTTCTTC	CASSLGYREQFF
TRBV4-1	-	TRBJ2-7	-	TGCGCCAGCAGCCAATATCCAGCGAAGGGGTACAGCGAGCAGTACTTC	CASSQYPAKGYSEQYF
TRBV5-1	few	TRBJ2-3	-	TGCGCCAGCAGCCACGAGTATGATACGCAGTATTTT	CASSHEYDTQYF
TRBV12-3/TRBV12-4	few	TRBJ2-1	-	TGTGCCAGCAGTTTAGTCTGGGATAGCTCCTACAATGAGCAGTTCTTC	CASSLVWDSSYNEQFF
TRBV27	-	TRBJ1-5	-	TGTGCCATCCCGAGGGGCTATCAGCCCCAGCATTTT	CAIPRGYQPQHF
TRBV3-1	few	TRBJ1-1	-	TGTGCCAGCAGCCAAGATACAGGGAGGGTAATGAACACTGAAGCTTTCTTT	CASSQDTGRVMNTEAFF
TRBV5-1	-	TRBJ2-3	-	TGCGCCAGCAGCTTGAGTCAGATAAGCACAGATACGCAGTATTTT	CASSLSQISTDTQYF
TRBV7-9	many	TRBJ2-1	TRBD1	TGTGCCAGCAGCCCTTGGGACAGGGCTTACAATGAGCAGTTCTTC	CASSPWDRAYNEQFF
TRBV20-1	-	TRBJ2-2	-	TGCAGTGCTAGGGCCGTTAGGGCAGTCTCGACCGGGGAGCTGTTTTTT	CSARAVRAVSTGELFF
TRBV5-5	few	TRBJ2-1	TRBD2	TGTGCCAGCAGCTCAGGACTAGAAAGTTACAATGAGCAGTTCTTC	CASSSGLESYNEQFF
TRBV5-1	-	TRBJ2-7	TRBD2	TGCGCCAGCAGCCGCCCTAAGGGACTAGCGGGACCACGCTCCTACGAGCAGTACTTC	CASSRPKGLAGPRSYEQYF
TRBV7-6	-	TRBJ2-1	-	TGTGCCAGCAGCTCGGAGGTCGAGCAGTTCTTC	CASSSEVEQFF
TRBV12-3/TRBV12-4	many	TRBJ2-1	-	TGTGCCAGCAGTTTTTTCAGCAATGAGCAGTTCTTC	CASSFFSNEQFF
TRBV12-3/TRBV12-4	few	TRBJ2-1	TRBD2	TGTGCCAGCAGTCGGACTAGGACGAAGCAGTTCTTC	CASSRTRTKQFF
TRBV7-2	many	TRBJ1-4	-	TGTGCCAGCAGCCCCGACCGGGGTAGTGAAAAACTGTTTTTT	CASSPDRGSEKLFF
TRBV3-1	few	TRBJ2-7	TRBD2	TGTGCCAGCAGCCAAGATCTTACTAGCGGGTATGTGCCCCAGGAGCAGTACTTC	CASSQDLTSGYVPQEQYF
TRBV27	few	TRBJ2-6	-	TGTGCCAGCCGCACACTGCGGGCCGGGGCCAACGTCCTGACTTTC	CASRTLRAGANVLTF
TRBV12-3/TRBV12-4	-	TRBJ1-4	TRBD1	TGTGCCAGCAGTTCCCACCGGGACAGGGACGAAAAACTGTTTTTT	CASSSHRDRDEKLFF